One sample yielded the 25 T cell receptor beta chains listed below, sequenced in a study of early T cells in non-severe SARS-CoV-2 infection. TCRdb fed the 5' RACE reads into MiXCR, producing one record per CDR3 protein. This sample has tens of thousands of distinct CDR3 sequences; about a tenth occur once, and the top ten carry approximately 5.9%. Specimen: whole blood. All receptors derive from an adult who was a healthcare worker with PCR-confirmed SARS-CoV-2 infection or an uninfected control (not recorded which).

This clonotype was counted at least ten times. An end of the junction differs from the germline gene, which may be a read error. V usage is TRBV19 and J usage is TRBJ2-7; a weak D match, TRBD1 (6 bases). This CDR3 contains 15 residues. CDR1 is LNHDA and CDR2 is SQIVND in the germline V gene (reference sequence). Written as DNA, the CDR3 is TGTGCCAGTTCGGACAGATCTCTTCTATCCTCCGAGCAGTACTTC. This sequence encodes CASSDRSLLSSEQYF.

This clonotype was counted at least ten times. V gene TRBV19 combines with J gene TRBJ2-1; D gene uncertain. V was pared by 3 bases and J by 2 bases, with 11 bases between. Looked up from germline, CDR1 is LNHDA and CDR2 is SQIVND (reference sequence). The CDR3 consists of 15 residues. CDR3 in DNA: TGTGCCAGTAGTATCGAGTTTGGCCCCTACAATGAGCAGTTCTTC. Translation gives CASSIEFGPYNEQFF.

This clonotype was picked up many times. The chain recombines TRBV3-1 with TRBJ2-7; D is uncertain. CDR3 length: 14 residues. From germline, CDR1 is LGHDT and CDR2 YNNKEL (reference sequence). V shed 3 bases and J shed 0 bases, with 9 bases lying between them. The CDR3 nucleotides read TGTGCCAGCAGCCAGGGAATTAGCTCCTACGAGCAGTACTTC. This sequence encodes CASSQGISSYEQYF.

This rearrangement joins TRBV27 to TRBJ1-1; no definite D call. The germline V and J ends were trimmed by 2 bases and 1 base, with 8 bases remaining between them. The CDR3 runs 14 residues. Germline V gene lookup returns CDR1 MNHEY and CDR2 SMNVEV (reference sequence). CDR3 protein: CASSLGGANTEAFF. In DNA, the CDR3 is TGTGCCAGCAGTTTAGGAGGAGCGAACACTGAAGCTTTCTTT.

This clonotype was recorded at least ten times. CDR3 coding DNA: TGCAGTGCTACCCCACTGGGACTAGCGGGAACGATTGGCGGGGAGCTGTTTTTT. As protein: CSATPLGLAGTIGGELFF. This rearrangement joins TRBV20-1 to TRBJ2-2, with 13 bases that match TRBD2. The V and J ends lost 4 bases and 7 bases, in that order; junction bases with no gene match: 15. The CDR3 totals 18 residues. Germline CDR1 reads DFQATT; CDR2 reads SNEGSKA (reference sequence).

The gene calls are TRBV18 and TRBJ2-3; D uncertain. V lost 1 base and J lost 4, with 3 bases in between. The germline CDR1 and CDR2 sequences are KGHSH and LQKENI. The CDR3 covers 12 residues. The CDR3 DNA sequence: TGTGCCAGCTCACCACAAGCAGATACGCAGTATTTT. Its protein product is CASSPQADTQYF.

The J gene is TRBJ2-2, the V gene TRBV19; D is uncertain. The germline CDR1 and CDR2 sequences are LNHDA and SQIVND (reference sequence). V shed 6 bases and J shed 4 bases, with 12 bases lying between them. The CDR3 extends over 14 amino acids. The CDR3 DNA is TGTGCCAGTAGCCTTGGGCTCCCCACCGGGGAGCTGTTTTTT. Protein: CASSLGLPTGELFF.

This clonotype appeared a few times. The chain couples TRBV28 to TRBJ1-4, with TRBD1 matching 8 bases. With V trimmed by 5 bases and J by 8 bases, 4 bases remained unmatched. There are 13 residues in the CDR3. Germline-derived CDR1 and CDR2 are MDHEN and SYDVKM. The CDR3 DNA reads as TGTGCCAGCAGTCCAGGGGGCGAGGAAAAACTGTTTTTT. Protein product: CASSPGGEEKLFF.

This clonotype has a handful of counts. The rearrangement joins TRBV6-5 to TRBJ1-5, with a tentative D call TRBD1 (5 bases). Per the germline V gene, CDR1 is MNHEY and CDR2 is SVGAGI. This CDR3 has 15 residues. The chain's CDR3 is CATREDHGSNQPQHF. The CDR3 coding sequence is TGTGCTACCAGGGAGGACCACGGTAGCAATCAGCCCCAGCATTTT.

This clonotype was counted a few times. CDR3 in DNA: TGTGCCAGCAGTGGCGGGATTATGAACACTGAAGCTTTCTTT. It codes for CASSGGIMNTEAFF. The chain uses TRBV2 and TRBJ1-1; D is uncertain. The CDR3 runs 14 residues. Germline CDR1 is SNHLY and CDR2 is FYNNEI. Trimming cost V 4 bases and J 0 bases, with 9 bases left between them.

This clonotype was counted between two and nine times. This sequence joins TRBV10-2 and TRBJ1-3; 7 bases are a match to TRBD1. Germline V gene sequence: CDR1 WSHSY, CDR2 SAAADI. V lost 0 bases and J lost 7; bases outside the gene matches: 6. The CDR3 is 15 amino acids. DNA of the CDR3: TGCGCCAGCAGTGAGTCGAGGGGGCCCTGGAACACCATATATTTT. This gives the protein CASSESRGPWNTIYF.

CDR3 in DNA: TGTGCCAGCAGTTACCCCCGGGTCGAATTTGCCTACGAGCAGTACTTC. Translation gives CASSYPRVEFAYEQYF. The chain carries TRBV6-6 and TRBJ2-7; no clear D. This CDR3 comprises 16 residues. CDR1 is MNHNY, CDR2 SVGAGI, per germline (reference sequence). The germline V and J ends were trimmed by 2 bases and 2 bases, with 16 bases remaining between them.

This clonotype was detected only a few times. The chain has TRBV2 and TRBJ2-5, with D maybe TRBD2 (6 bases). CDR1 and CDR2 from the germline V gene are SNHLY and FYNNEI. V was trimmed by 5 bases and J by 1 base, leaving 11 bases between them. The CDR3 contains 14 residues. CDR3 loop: CASSTGTFQETQYF. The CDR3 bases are TGTGCCAGCAGTACTGGGACTTTCCAAGAGACCCAGTACTTC.

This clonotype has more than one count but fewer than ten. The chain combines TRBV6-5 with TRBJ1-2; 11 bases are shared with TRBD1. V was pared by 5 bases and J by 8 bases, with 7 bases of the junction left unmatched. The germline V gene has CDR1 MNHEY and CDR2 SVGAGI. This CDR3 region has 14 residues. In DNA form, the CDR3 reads TGTGCCAGCAGTATAGGACAGGGGGCAGGAGGCTACACCTTC. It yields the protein CASSIGQGAGGYTF.

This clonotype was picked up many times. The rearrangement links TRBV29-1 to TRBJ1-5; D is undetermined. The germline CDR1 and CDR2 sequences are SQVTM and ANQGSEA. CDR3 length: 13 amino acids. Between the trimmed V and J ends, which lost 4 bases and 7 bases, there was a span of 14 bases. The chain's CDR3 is CSVVSGVGQPQHF. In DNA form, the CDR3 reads TGCAGCGTTGTCAGTGGTGTCGGGCAGCCCCAGCATTTT. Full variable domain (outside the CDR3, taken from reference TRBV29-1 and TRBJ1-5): SAVISQKPSRDICQRGTSLTIQCQVDSQVTMMFWYRQQPGQSLTLIATANQGSEATYESGFVIDKFPISRPNLTFSTLTVSNMSPEDSSIYLCSVVSGVGQPQHFGDGTRLSIL.

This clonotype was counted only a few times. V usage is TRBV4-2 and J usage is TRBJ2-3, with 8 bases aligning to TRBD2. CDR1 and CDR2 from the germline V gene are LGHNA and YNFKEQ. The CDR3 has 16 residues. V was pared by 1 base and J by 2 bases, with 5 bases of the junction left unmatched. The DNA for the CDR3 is TGTGCCAGCAGCCAAGGAACTAGCGGTCACACAGATACGCAGTATTTT. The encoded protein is CASSQGTSGHTDTQYF.

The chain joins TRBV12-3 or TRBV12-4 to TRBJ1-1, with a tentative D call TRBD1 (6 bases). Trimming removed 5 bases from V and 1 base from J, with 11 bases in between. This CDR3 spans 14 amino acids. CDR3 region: CASSPTRGNTEAFF. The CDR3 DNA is TGTGCCAGCAGTCCTACCAGGGGGAACACTGAAGCTTTCTTT.

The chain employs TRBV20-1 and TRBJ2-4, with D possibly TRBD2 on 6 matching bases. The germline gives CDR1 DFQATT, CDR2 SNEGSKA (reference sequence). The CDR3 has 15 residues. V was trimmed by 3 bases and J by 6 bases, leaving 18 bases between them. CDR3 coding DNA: TGCAGTGCTAGTGGCGGACACGGGGGAGTAAACATTCAGTACTTC. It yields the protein CSASGGHGGVNIQYF.

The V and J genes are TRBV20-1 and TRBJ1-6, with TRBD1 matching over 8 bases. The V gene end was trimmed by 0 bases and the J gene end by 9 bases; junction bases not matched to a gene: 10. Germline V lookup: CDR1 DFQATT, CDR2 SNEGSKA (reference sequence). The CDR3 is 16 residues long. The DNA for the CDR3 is TGCAGTGCTAGAGATGTTCACAGGGGGAGTTCTTCACCCCTCCACTTT. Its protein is CSARDVHRGSSSPLHF.

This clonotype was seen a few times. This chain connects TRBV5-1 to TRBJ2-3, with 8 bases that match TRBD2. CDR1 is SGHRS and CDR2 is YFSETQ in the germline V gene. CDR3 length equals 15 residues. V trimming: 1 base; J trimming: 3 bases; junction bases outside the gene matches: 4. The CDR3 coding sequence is TGCGCCAGCAGCTTGATAAGCGGGAGAACAGATACGCAGTATTTT. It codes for CASSLISGRTDTQYF.

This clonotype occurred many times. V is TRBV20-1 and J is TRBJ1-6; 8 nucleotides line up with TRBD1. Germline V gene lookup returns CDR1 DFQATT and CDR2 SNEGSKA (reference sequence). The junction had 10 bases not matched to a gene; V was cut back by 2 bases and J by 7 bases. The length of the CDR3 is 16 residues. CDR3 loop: CSARTWQGALNSPLHF. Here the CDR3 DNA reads TGCAGTGCTAGAACTTGGCAGGGGGCCTTAAATTCACCCCTCCACTTT.

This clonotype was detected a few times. The CDR3 region is CASSPTGATKETQYF. The CDR3 nucleotides are TGTGCCAGCAGTCCAACCGGGGCAACAAAAGAGACCCAGTACTTC. The rearrangement links TRBV28 to TRBJ2-5; D assignment may be TRBD1 or TRBD2 (5 bases each). The germline V gene has CDR1 MDHEN and CDR2 SYDVKM. The CDR3 loop spans 15 amino acids. The V end was cut by 5 bases, the J end by 3 bases, with 16 bases between.

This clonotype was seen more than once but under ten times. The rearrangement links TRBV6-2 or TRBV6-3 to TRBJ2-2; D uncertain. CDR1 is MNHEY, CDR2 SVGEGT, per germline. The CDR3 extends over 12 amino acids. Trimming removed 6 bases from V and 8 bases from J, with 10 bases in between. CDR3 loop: CASSRGPGELFF. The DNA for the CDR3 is TGTGCCAGCAGCAGAGGCCCAGGGGAGCTGTTTTTT.

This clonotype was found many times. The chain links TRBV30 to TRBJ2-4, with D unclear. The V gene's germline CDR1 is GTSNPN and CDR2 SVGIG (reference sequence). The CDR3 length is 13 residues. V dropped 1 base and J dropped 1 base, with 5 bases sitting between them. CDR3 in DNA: TGTGCCTGGAGTGGGAATGCCAAAAACATTCAGTACTTC. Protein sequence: CAWSGNAKNIQYF.

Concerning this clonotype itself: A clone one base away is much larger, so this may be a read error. This CDR3 is CASSLGLAGGSGQYF. For the CDR3, the DNA is TGTGCCAGCAGCTTAGGCCTAGCGGGAGGAAGCGGGCAGTACTTC. J is TRBJ2-7 and V is TRBV7-6; the match to TRBD2 covers 11 bases. V lost 1 base, J lost 9 bases, and 8 bases stayed unmatched. Germline V gene lookup returns CDR1 SGHVS and CDR2 FNYEAQ. The CDR3 runs 15 residues.